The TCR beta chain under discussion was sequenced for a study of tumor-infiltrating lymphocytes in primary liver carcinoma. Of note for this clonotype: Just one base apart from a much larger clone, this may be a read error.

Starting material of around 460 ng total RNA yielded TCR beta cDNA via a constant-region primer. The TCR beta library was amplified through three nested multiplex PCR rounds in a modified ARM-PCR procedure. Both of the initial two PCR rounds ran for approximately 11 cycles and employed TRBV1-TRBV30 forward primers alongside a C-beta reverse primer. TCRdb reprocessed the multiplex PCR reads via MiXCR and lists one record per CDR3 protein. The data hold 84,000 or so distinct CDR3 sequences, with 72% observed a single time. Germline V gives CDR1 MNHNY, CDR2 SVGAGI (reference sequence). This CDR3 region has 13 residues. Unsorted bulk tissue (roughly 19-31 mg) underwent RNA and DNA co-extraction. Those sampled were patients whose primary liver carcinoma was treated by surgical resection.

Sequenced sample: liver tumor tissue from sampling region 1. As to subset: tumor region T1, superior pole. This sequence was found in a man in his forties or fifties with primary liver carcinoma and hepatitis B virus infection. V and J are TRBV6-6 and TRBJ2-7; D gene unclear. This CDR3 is CVSSPRSSYEQYF. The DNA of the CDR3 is TGTGTCAGCAGCCCCAGGAGCTCCTACGAGCAGTACTTC.